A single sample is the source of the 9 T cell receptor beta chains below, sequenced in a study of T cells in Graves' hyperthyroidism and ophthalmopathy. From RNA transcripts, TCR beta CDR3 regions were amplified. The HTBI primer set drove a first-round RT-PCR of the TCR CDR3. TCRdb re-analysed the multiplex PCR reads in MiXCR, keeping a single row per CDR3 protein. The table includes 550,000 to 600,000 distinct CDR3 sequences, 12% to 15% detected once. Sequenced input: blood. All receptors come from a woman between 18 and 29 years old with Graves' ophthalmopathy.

The CDR3: CASTQAGGNEQFF. CDR3 DNA: TGTGCCAGCACCCAAGCGGGAGGTAATGAGCAGTTCTTC. V usage is TRBV9 and J usage is TRBJ2-1, with 9 bases aligning to TRBD2. This CDR3 has 13 amino acids. CDR1 and CDR2 from the germline V gene are SGDLS and YYNGEE. Trimming took 6 bases from V and 7 from J; bases not matched to a gene: 5.

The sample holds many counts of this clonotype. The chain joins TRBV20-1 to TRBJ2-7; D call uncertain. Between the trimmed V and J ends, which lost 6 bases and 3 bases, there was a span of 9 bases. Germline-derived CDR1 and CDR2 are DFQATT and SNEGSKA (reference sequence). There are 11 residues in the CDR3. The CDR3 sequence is CSAKLDYEQYF. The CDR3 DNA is TGCAGTGCAAAATTGGACTACGAGCAGTACTTC.

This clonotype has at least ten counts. As DNA, the CDR3 is TGCAGCGTATATATAGCGGGAGTAACCTACGAGCAGTACTTC. Amino acid sequence: CSVYIAGVTYEQYF. This chain links TRBV29-1 with TRBJ2-7, with TRBD2 matching over 9 bases. Germline-derived CDR1 and CDR2 are SQVTM and ANQGSEA. This CDR3 has 14 amino acids. V trimming: 6 bases; J trimming: 2 bases; junction bases outside the gene matches: 8.

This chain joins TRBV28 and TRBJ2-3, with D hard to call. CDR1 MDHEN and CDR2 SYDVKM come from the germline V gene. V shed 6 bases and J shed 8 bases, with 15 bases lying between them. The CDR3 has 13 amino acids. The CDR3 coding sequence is TGTGCCAGCAGATCAGTAGCAATCATTACGCAGTATTTT. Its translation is CASRSVAIITQYF.

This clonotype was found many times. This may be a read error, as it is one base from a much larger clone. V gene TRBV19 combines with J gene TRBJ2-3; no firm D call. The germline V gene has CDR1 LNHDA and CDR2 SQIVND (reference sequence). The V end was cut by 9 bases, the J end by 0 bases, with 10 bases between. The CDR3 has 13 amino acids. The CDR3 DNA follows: TGTGCCAGCAGCCGAGCTAGCACAGATACGCAGTATTTT. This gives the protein CASSRASTDTQYF.

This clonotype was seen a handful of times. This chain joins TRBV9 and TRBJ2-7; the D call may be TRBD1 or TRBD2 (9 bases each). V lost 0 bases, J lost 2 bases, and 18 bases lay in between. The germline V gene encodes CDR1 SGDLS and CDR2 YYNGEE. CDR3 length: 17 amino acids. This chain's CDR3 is CASSVGGRGQGPYEQYF. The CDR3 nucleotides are TGTGCCAGCAGCGTAGGCGGGAGGGGACAGGGACCCTACGAGCAGTACTTC. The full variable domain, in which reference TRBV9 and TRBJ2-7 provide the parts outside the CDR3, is DSGVTQTPKHLITATGQRVTLRCSPRSGDLSVYWYQQSLDQGLQFLIQYYNGEERAKGNILERFSAQQFPDLHSELNLSSLELGDSALYFCASSVGGRGQGPYEQYFGPGTRLTVT.

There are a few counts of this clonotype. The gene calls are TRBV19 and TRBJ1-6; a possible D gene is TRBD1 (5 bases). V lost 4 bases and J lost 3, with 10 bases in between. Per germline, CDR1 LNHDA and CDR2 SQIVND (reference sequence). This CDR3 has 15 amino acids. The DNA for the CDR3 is TGTGCCAGTAGTAGAACAGGAGACTATAATTCACCCCTCCACTTT. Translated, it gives CASSRTGDYNSPLHF.

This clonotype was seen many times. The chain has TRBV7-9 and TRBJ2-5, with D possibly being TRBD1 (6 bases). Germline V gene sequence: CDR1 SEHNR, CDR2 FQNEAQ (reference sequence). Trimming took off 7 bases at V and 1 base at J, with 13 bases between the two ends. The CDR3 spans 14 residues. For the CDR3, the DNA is TGTGCCAGCACCGACAGGACGGCCCAAGAGACCCAGTACTTC. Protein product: CASTDRTAQETQYF.

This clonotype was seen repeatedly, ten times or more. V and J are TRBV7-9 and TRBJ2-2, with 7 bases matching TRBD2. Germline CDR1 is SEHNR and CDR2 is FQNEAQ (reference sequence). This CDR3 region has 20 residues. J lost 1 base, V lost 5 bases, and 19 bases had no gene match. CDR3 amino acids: CASSRSRPPRDYENTGELFF. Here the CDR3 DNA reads TGTGCCAGCAGCCGCTCGCGCCCACCCCGGGACTATGAGAACACCGGGGAGCTGTTTTTT.